The rows below give T cell receptor beta chains drawn from one sample of a study of vaccination effects on CD4 cells after COVID-19. Only in-frame clones appear in the TCRdb table, and some are missing; sequencing was by immunoSEQ multiplex PCR. Of 14,000 or so clones listed, around three quarters were seen once; the top ten hold about 17%. Antigen specificity for these receptors is unknown. This specimen was CD4+ T cells from PBMCs cultured with SARS-CoV-2 spike peptides, taken after COVID-19 vaccination. Receptors were obtained from a human donor who had a prior SARS-CoV-2 infection. Each CDR3 is given with its conserved first and last residue. The D gene is left open where the match is weak. Clone size is shown for a subset of rows, as once, few, many or a class of expanded clone.

cdr3_aa: CASSEGLLYEQYF; cdr3_nt: TGTGCCAGCAGTGAGGGACTCCTATACGAGCAGTACTTC; d_call: .; clone_size: once; j_call: TRBJ2-7; cdr3_length: 13; v_call: TRBV6-1
cdr3_aa: CASSEAGGHSPLHF; cdr3_nt: TGTGCCAGCAGCGAGGCGGGGGGGCATTCACCCCTCCACTTT; d_call: .; clone_size: .; j_call: TRBJ1-6; cdr3_length: 14; v_call: TRBV13
cdr3_aa: CASSPSTGERNQPQHF; cdr3_nt: TGTGCCAGCAGTCCTTCGACAGGAGAACGCAATCAGCCCCAGCATTTT; d_call: .; clone_size: .; j_call: TRBJ1-5; cdr3_length: 16; v_call: TRBV27
cdr3_aa: CASSQGLGTYGYTF; cdr3_nt: TGTGCCAGCAGCCAGGGCCTAGGGACGTATGGCTACACCTTC; d_call: .; clone_size: large; j_call: TRBJ1-2; cdr3_length: 14; v_call: TRBV14
cdr3_aa: CASSLVRGQGGKLFF; cdr3_nt: TGTGCCAGCAGCTTAGTTCGAGGACAGGGGGGAAAACTGTTTTTT; d_call: TRBD1; clone_size: once; j_call: TRBJ1-4; cdr3_length: 15; v_call: TRBV7-8
cdr3_aa: CASSGQGTDTQYF; cdr3_nt: TGTGCCAGCAGCGGACAGGGGACAGATACGCAGTATTTT; d_call: TRBD1; clone_size: .; j_call: TRBJ2-3; cdr3_length: 13; v_call: TRBV5-4
cdr3_aa: CASSLATQGGNQPQHF; cdr3_nt: TGTGCCAGCAGCTTAGCGACCCAGGGGGGCAATCAGCCCCAGCATTTT; d_call: TRBD1; clone_size: .; j_call: TRBJ1-5; cdr3_length: 16; v_call: TRBV7-2
cdr3_aa: CASSPVSGAAGFGGYTF; cdr3_nt: TGTGCCAGCTCACCAGTCTCAGGGGCGGCGGGATTCGGGGGCTACACCTTC; d_call: .; clone_size: .; j_call: TRBJ1-2; cdr3_length: 17; v_call: TRBV18
cdr3_aa: CASSQDWRDNTEAFF; cdr3_nt: TGTGCCAGCAGCCAAGATTGGCGGGACAACACTGAAGCTTTCTTT; d_call: .; clone_size: .; j_call: TRBJ1-1; cdr3_length: 15; v_call: TRBV3-1/TRBV3-2
cdr3_aa: CASSLYTGFNAGELFF; cdr3_nt: TGTGCCAGCAGCTTGTACACAGGGTTTAATGCCGGGGAGCTGTTTTTT; d_call: .; clone_size: .; j_call: TRBJ2-2; cdr3_length: 16; v_call: TRBV5-8
cdr3_aa: CASSIGVVQPGSPLHF; cdr3_nt: TGTGCCAGTAGTATAGGGGTCGTCCAGCCGGGTTCACCCCTCCACTTT; d_call: .; clone_size: .; j_call: TRBJ1-6; cdr3_length: 16; v_call: TRBV19
cdr3_aa: CASRRTGDTEAFF; cdr3_nt: TGTGCCAGCAGGCGGACAGGGGACACTGAAGCTTTCTTT; d_call: TRBD1; clone_size: .; j_call: TRBJ1-1; cdr3_length: 13; v_call: TRBV12-3/TRBV12-4
cdr3_aa: CAISDAGLAPPNTGELFF; cdr3_nt: TGTGCCATCAGTGACGCGGGACTAGCGCCACCGAACACCGGGGAGCTGTTTTTT; d_call: TRBD2; clone_size: .; j_call: TRBJ2-2; cdr3_length: 18; v_call: TRBV10-3
cdr3_aa: CSVVGTSGGYEQYF; cdr3_nt: TGCAGCGTTGTAGGGACTAGCGGGGGCTACGAGCAGTACTTC; d_call: TRBD2; clone_size: .; j_call: TRBJ2-7; cdr3_length: 14; v_call: TRBV29-1
cdr3_aa: CASSQHGVETQYF; cdr3_nt: TGTGCCAGCAGCCAACACGGCGTTGAGACCCAGTACTTC; d_call: .; clone_size: .; j_call: TRBJ2-5; cdr3_length: 13; v_call: TRBV3-1/TRBV3-2
cdr3_aa: CASSLEFGSVETQYF; cdr3_nt: TGTGCCAGCAGCTTGGAGTTCGGGTCTGTGGAGACCCAGTACTTC; d_call: .; clone_size: .; j_call: TRBJ2-5; cdr3_length: 15; v_call: TRBV5-4
cdr3_aa: CAWSRSEGEKLFF; cdr3_nt: TGTGCCTGGAGTCGGTCAGAGGGGGAAAAACTGTTTTTT; d_call: .; clone_size: .; j_call: TRBJ1-4; cdr3_length: 13; v_call: TRBV30
cdr3_aa: CASSQGPYNYGYTF; cdr3_nt: TGTGCCAGCAGTCAGGGGCCGTATAACTATGGCTACACCTTC; d_call: .; clone_size: few; j_call: TRBJ1-2; cdr3_length: 14; v_call: TRBV6-4
cdr3_aa: CASSFFVTGGDEQFF; cdr3_nt: TGTGCCAGCAGCTTCTTCGTGACAGGGGGCGATGAGCAGTTCTTC; d_call: TRBD1; clone_size: .; j_call: TRBJ2-1; cdr3_length: 15; v_call: TRBV7-2
cdr3_aa: CATSRPRDRGNTDTQYF; cdr3_nt: TGTGCCACCAGCAGACCCAGGGACAGGGGGAACACAGATACGCAGTATTTT; d_call: TRBD1; clone_size: once; j_call: TRBJ2-3; cdr3_length: 17; v_call: TRBV15
cdr3_aa: CASSLTADPDEQYF; cdr3_nt: TGCGCCAGCAGCCTGACCGCAGACCCCGACGAGCAGTACTTC; d_call: .; clone_size: .; j_call: TRBJ2-7; cdr3_length: 14; v_call: TRBV5-1
cdr3_aa: CASSRTQTEAFF; cdr3_nt: TGTGCCAGCAGTCGGACCCAGACTGAAGCTTTCTTT; d_call: .; clone_size: once; j_call: TRBJ1-1; cdr3_length: 12; v_call: TRBV6-6
cdr3_aa: CASSLLAGVQYEQYF; cdr3_nt: TGTGCCAGCAGCTTACTAGCGGGAGTCCAATACGAGCAGTACTTC; d_call: TRBD2; clone_size: .; j_call: TRBJ2-7; cdr3_length: 15; v_call: TRBV5-6
cdr3_aa: CASSPGLAGGEEQFF; cdr3_nt: TGTGCCAGCTCACCGGGACTAGCGGGAGGTGAGGAGCAGTTCTTC; d_call: TRBD2; clone_size: .; j_call: TRBJ2-1; cdr3_length: 15; v_call: TRBV18
cdr3_aa: CAWSVGRGGQETQYF; cdr3_nt: TGTGCCTGGAGTGTAGGACGTGGAGGGCAAGAGACCCAGTACTTC; d_call: .; clone_size: .; j_call: TRBJ2-5; cdr3_length: 15; v_call: TRBV30
cdr3_aa: CASSQGPHNQETQYF; cdr3_nt: TGTGCCAGCAGCCAGGGACCACACAACCAAGAGACCCAGTACTTC; d_call: .; clone_size: .; j_call: TRBJ2-5; cdr3_length: 15; v_call: TRBV5-4
cdr3_aa: CASSQDWSGELFF; cdr3_nt: TGTGCCAGCAGCCAAGATTGGTCCGGGGAGCTGTTTTTT; d_call: .; clone_size: .; j_call: TRBJ2-2; cdr3_length: 13; v_call: TRBV14
cdr3_aa: CASSPIYTEAFF; cdr3_nt: TGTGCCAGCAGTCCAATCTACACTGAAGCTTTCTTT; d_call: .; clone_size: few; j_call: TRBJ1-1; cdr3_length: 12; v_call: TRBV12-3/TRBV12-4
cdr3_aa: CASGLLGTYNEQFF; cdr3_nt: TGTGCTAGTGGTTTGTTAGGGACTTACAATGAGCAGTTCTTC; d_call: .; clone_size: once; j_call: TRBJ2-1; cdr3_length: 14; v_call: TRBV12-5
cdr3_aa: CAISDSGSGSNEQFF; cdr3_nt: TGTGCCATCAGTGACAGCGGGAGTGGTAGCAATGAGCAGTTCTTC; d_call: TRBD2; clone_size: once; j_call: TRBJ2-1; cdr3_length: 15; v_call: TRBV10-3
cdr3_aa: CASTPIAGGLETQYF; cdr3_nt: TGTGCCAGCACCCCGATAGCGGGAGGTTTAGAGACCCAGTACTTC; d_call: TRBD2; clone_size: medium-sized; j_call: TRBJ2-5; cdr3_length: 15; v_call: TRBV9
cdr3_aa: CASSQIRATEAFF; cdr3_nt: TGTGCCAGCAGCCAAATAAGGGCCACTGAAGCTTTCTTT; d_call: .; clone_size: .; j_call: TRBJ1-1; cdr3_length: 13; v_call: TRBV3-1/TRBV3-2
cdr3_aa: CASCGGARTDTQYF; cdr3_nt: TGTGCCAGCTGCGGGGGGGCCAGGACAGATACGCAGTATTTT; d_call: TRBD2; clone_size: .; j_call: TRBJ2-3; cdr3_length: 14; v_call: TRBV6-6
cdr3_aa: CASSKTDSGNYGYTF; cdr3_nt: TGTGCCAGCAGTAAAACCGACAGTGGGAACTATGGCTACACCTTC; d_call: .; clone_size: .; j_call: TRBJ1-2; cdr3_length: 15; v_call: TRBV2
cdr3_aa: CASRVLGIREAFF; cdr3_nt: TGTGCCAGCAGGGTTTTGGGGATACGTGAAGCTTTCTTT; d_call: .; clone_size: .; j_call: TRBJ1-1; cdr3_length: 13; v_call: TRBV12-3/TRBV12-4
cdr3_aa: CASSLGGDSYEQYF; cdr3_nt: TGTGCCAGCAGCTTAGGCGGGGACAGCTACGAGCAGTACTTC; d_call: .; clone_size: .; j_call: TRBJ2-7; cdr3_length: 14; v_call: TRBV7-2
cdr3_aa: CASSRTGDLGQPQHF; cdr3_nt: TGTGCCAGCAGCAGGACAGGGGATCTAGGTCAGCCCCAGCATTTT; d_call: TRBD1; clone_size: .; j_call: TRBJ1-5; cdr3_length: 15; v_call: TRBV9
cdr3_aa: CASSVVSRPGVGTGELFF; cdr3_nt: TGTGCCAGCAGCGTTGTTTCCCGTCCGGGAGTAGGGACCGGGGAGCTGTTTTTT; d_call: .; clone_size: .; j_call: TRBJ2-2; cdr3_length: 18; v_call: TRBV9
cdr3_aa: CASSERDTFNTEAFF; cdr3_nt: TGTGCCAGCAGTGAAAGGGACACCTTCAACACTGAAGCTTTCTTT; d_call: .; clone_size: .; j_call: TRBJ1-1; cdr3_length: 15; v_call: TRBV6-1